Given below is one T cell receptor (beta chain) in context. Its recognized antigen is unknown. No base quality values were provided; no much bigger clone lies one nucleotide off. These data belong to a study of blood T cell repertoires in COVID-19 (TCRdb year 2020). For the wider study: The collaborator samples originated in the United States, Italy and Spain and spanned the acute and convalescent phases of COVID-19. Samples were obtained from the ongoing ImmuneRACE study (first 160 participants) and from approximately 1,200 subjects provided by 6 global collaborators. Deeply sampled blood TCRbeta repertoires from subjects exposed to, actively infected with, or recovered from COVID-19 were included in the dataset. The prospective study material was composed of cDNA or gDNA derived from T cells, B-cell-depleted T cells, or PBMCs. HLA class I and class II types, where available, came from metadata supplied by the sample provider rather than from assay-based typing. A de-identified subject ID, COVID-19 status, age in years and sex were almost always included in the sample metadata. The repertoires were made available in a free public database intended to serve as a resource for research on the immune response to SARS-CoV-2. What the study reported, not specific to this receptor: How much clinical and demographic metadata was included differed by source and by participant, and the metadata was provided uncurated.

The CDR3 runs 11 amino acids, cysteine and phenylalanine included. CDR3 DNA only is kept here, 33 bases in frame from base 1. The trim is 8 bases for V and 5 bases for J, with a gap of 9 bases between the germline ends. The CDR1 and CDR2 encoded by the germline V gene are KGHSH and LQKENI. Collaborating institutions collected whole blood in K2EDTA tubes following their own protocols. For TCRbeta analysis, collaborators shipped samples in one of three forms: frozen whole blood, isolated PBMCs, or DNA extracted from either of those sample types. TCRbeta CDR3 regions were amplified from genomic DNA by means of the immunoSEQ Assay, a bias-controlled multiplex PCR. For the original study's pipeline: The number of nucleated cells in each sample was estimated from the amplification of reference gene primers within the assay. Sequence reads were collapsed and filtered to measure the absolute abundance of every unique TCRbeta CDR3 rearrangement. For each sample, productive Simpson clonality was calculated as the square root of Simpson's diversity index across productive rearrangements. TCRdb stores this immuneACCESS table with in-frame sequences only. Part of the clones is absent; in the studies checked, under half of the shortfall reflects unresolved V genes, and no reason is known for the rest. V and J calls and clone size are those listed in that table; D and trimming were worked out from the DNA. The table for this sample lists roughly 150,000 clones; around 77% of them were counted only once. Together, the top ten hold roughly 3.1% of the sample.

Sequenced material: peripheral blood. The V and J segments used are TRBV18 and TRBJ1-2; the D gene is unclear. This TCR came from a man aged 65 to 85 with acute or convalescent COVID-19. The CDR3 protein sequence reads: CASQTSYGYTF. The DNA reads as follows: TGTGCCAGCCAAACGAGTTATGGCTACACCTTC.